This T cell receptor (beta chain) comes out of a study of spatial heterogeneity in lung cancer. Every TCR cDNA molecule bore its own unique molecular identifier. TCRdb ran MiXCR on the 5' RACE reads and lists one entry per CDR3 protein. The sample has more than 35,000 distinct CDR3 sequences; 4% to 6% are singletons. As for time point: sample taken at primary tumor resection. TCRs were sequenced from unsorted whole RNA of tumor, nontumor lung or PBMC. Germline CDR1 SGHTS, CDR2 YDEGEE. The CDR3 contains 15 residues. V shed 2 bases and J shed 2 bases, with 13 bases lying between them. There are many counts of this clonotype.

The clonotype comes from a female donor with early-stage non-small cell lung cancer. This sample comprised PBMCs, obtained at surgery. This sequence joins TRBV5-8 and TRBJ2-5; a possible D gene is TRBD2 (5 bases). The CDR3 here is CASSFWRAVQETQYF. In nucleotides, the CDR3 is TGTGCCAGCAGCTTCTGGCGGGCAGTACAAGAGACCCAGTACTTC.